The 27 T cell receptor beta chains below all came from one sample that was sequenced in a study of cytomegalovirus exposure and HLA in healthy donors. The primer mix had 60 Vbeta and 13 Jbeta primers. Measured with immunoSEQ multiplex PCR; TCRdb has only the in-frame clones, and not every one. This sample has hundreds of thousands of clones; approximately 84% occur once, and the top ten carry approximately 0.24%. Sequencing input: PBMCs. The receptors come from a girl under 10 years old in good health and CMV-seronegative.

CDR3 sequence (DNA): TGTGCCAGCAGTGAAGGGGTCGGACAGGGTGGGGAGACCCAGTACTTC. It codes for CASSEGVGQGGETQYF. The chain links TRBV6-1 to TRBJ2-5; 8 bases are shared with TRBD1. Germline CDR1 and CDR2: MNHNS and SASEGT. The V and J ends lost 1 base and 5 bases, in that order; junction bases with no gene match: 9. The CDR3 extends over 16 amino acids.

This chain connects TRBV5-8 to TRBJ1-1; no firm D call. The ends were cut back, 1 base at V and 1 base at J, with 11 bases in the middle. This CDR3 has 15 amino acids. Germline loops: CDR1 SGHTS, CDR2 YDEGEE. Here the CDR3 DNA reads TGTGCCAGCAGCTTGTCAACACCTTCGAACACTGAAGCTTTCTTT. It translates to CASSLSTPSNTEAFF.

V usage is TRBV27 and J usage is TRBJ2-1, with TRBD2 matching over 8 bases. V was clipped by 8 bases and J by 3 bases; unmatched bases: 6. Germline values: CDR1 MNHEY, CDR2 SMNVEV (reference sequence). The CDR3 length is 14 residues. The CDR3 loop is CASQGLESYNEQFF. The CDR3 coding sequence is TGTGCCAGCCAGGGACTAGAGAGCTACAATGAGCAGTTCTTC.

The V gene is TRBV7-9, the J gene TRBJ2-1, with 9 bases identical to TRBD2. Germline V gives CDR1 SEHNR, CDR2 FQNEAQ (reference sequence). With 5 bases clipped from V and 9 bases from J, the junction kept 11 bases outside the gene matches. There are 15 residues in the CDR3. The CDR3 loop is CASSPREGRSSEQFF. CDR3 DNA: TGTGCCAGCAGCCCGCGGGAGGGCCGCAGTTCTGAGCAGTTCTTC.

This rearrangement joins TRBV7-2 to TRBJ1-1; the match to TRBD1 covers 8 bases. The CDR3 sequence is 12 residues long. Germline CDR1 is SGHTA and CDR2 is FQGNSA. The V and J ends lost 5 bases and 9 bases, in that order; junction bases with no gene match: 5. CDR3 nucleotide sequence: TGTGCCAGCAGCCTCCGGACAGGGAAAGCTTTCTTT. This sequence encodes CASSLRTGKAFF.

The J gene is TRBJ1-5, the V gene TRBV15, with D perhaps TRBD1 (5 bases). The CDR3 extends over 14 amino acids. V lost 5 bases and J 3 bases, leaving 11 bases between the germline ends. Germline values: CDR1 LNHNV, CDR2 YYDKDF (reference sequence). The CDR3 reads CATSLYRYNQPQHF. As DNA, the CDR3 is TGTGCCACCAGCCTTTACAGGTACAATCAGCCCCAGCATTTT.

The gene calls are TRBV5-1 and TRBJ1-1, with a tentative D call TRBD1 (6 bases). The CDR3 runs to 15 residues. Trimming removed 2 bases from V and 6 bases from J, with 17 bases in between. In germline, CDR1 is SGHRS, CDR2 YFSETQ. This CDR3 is CASSLGGRPDSEAFF. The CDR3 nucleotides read TGCGCCAGCAGCTTAGGGGGACGGCCGGACTCTGAAGCTTTCTTT.

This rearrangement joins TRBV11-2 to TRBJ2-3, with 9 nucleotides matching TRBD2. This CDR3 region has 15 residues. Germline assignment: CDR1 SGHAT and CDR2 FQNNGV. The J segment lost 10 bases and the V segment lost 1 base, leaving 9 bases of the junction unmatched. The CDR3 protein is CASSLVPSGVWAQYF. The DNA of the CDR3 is TGTGCCAGCAGCTTAGTCCCTAGCGGGGTGTGGGCGCAGTATTTT.

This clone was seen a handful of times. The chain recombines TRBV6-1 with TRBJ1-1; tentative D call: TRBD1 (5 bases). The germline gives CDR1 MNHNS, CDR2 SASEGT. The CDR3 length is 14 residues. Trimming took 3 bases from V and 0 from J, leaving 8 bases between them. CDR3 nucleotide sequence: TGTGCCAGCAGTGAGAAGGGGATGAACACTGAAGCTTTCTTT. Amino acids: CASSEKGMNTEAFF.

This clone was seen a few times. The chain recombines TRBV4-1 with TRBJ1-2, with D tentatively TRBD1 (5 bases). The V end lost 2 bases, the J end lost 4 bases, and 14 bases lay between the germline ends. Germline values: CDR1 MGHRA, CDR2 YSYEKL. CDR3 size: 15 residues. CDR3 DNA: TGCGCCAGCAGCCAACTTGACATGGACATCTATGGCTACACCTTC. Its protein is CASSQLDMDIYGYTF.

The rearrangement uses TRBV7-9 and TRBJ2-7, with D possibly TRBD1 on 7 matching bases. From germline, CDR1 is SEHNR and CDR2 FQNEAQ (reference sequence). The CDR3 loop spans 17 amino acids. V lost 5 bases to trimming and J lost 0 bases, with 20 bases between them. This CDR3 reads CASSRRGQLTSSYEQYF. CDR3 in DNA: TGTGCCAGCAGCCGAAGGGGACAGTTGACTAGCTCCTACGAGCAGTACTTC.

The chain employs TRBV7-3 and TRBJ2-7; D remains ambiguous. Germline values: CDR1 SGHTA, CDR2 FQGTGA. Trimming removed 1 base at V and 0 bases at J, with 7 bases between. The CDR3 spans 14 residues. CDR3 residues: CASSLSHGSYEQYF. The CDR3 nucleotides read TGTGCCAGCAGCTTAAGCCACGGCTCCTACGAGCAGTACTTC.

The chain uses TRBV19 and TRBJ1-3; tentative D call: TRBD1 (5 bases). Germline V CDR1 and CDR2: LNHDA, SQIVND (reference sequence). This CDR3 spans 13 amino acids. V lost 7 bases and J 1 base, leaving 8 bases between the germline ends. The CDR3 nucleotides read TGTGCCAGTAAAAAGGGGTCTGGAAACACCATATATTTT. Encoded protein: CASKKGSGNTIYF.

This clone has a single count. The CDR3 DNA follows: TGTGCCAGCAGAACCGACAGGGGGCCTTCCAATCAGCCCCAGCATTTT. Its translation is CASRTDRGPSNQPQHF. The chain links TRBV28 to TRBJ1-5; 10 positions agree with TRBD1. This CDR3 comprises 16 residues. Losses at the gene ends were 6 bases for V and 3 bases for J; bases not matched to a gene: 8. Germline-derived CDR1 and CDR2 are MDHEN and SYDVKM.

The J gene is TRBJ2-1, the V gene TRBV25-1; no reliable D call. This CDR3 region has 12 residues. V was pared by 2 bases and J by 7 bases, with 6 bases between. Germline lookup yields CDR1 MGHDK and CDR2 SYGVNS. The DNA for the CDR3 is TGTGCCAGCAGTGAACTATTAAATGAGCAGTTCTTC. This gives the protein CASSELLNEQFF.

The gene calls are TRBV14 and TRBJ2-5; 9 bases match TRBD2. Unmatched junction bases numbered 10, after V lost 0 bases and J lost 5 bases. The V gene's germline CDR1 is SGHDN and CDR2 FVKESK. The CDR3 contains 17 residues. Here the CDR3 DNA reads TGTGCCAGCAGCCAAGATCTATGGCTAGCGGGGATCGAGACCCAGTACTTC. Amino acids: CASSQDLWLAGIETQYF.

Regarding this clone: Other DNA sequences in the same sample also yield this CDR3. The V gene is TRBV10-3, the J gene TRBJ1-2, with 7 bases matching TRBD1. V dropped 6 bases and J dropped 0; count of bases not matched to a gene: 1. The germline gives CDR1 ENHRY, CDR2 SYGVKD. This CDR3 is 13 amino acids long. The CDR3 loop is CAISGTANYGYTF. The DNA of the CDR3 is TGTGCCATCAGCGGGACAGCTAACTATGGCTACACCTTC.

The chain's CDR3 is CASMDILYEQYF. CDR3 nucleotide sequence: TGCGCCAGCATGGACATCCTCTACGAGCAGTACTTC. The chain uses TRBV10-2 and TRBJ2-7, with D possibly being TRBD1 (5 bases). Germline V gene lookup returns CDR1 WSHSY and CDR2 SAAADI. Between the trimmed V and J ends, which lost 7 bases and 3 bases, there was a span of 10 bases. The CDR3 length is 12 residues.

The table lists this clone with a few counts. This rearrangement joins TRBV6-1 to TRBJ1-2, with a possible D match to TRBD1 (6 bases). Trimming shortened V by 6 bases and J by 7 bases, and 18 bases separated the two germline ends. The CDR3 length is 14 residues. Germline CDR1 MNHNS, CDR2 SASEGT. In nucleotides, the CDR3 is TGTGCCAGCAGCGACTCGCCAGGGGATCGTGGCTACACCTTC. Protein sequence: CASSDSPGDRGYTF.

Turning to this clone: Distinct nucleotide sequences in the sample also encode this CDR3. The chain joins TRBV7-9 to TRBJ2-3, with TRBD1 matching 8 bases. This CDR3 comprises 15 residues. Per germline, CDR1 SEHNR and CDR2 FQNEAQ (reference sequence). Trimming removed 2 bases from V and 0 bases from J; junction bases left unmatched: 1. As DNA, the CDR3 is TGTGCCAGCAGCTTACGGGACAGGAGCACAGATACGCAGTATTTT. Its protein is CASSLRDRSTDTQYF.

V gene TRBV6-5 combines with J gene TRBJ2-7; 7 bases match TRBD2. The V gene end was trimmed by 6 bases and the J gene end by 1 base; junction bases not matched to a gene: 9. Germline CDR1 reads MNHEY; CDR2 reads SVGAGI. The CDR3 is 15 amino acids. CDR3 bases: TGTGCCAGCAGGGCCACCAGCGGGACTTCCTACGAGCAGTACTTC. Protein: CASRATSGTSYEQYF.

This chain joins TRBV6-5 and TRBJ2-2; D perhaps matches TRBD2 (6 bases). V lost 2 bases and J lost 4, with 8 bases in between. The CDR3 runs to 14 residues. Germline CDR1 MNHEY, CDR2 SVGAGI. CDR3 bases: TGTGCCAGCAGTTACGGGGGAGGCACCGGGGAGCTGTTTTTT. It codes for CASSYGGGTGELFF.

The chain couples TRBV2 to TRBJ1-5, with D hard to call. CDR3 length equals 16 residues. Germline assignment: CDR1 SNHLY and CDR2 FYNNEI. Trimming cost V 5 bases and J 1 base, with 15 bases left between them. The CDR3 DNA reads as TGTGCCAGCAGTCGTACTCGAGGGTTGAGCAATCAGCCCCAGCATTTT. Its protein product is CASSRTRGLSNQPQHF.

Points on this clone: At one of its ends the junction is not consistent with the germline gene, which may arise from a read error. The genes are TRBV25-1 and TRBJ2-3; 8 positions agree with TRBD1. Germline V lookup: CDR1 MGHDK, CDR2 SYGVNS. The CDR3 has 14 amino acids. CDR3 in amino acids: CASSADRGTGTQYF. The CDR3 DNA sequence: TGTGCCAGCAGTGCAGACAGGGGCACAGGTACGCAGTATTTT.

This CDR3 is CAASPTHRLEAFF. In DNA form, the CDR3 reads TGTGCCGCTTCTCCGACGCACCGACTTGAAGCTTTCTTT. The V call is TRBV19, the J call TRBJ1-1; D gene uncertain. CDR3 length: 13 residues. V lost 11 bases and J 7 bases, leaving 20 bases between the germline ends. Looked up from germline, CDR1 is LNHDA and CDR2 is SQIVND (reference sequence).

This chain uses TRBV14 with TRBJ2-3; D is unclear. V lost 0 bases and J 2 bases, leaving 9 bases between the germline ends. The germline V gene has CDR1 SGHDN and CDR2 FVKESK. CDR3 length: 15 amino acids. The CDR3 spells CASSQDGHSTDTQYF. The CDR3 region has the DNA TGTGCCAGCAGCCAAGATGGGCACTCCACAGATACGCAGTATTTT.

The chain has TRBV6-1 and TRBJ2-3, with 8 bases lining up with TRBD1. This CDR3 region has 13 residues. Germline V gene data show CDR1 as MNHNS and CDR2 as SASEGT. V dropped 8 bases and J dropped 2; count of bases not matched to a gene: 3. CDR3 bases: TGTGCCAGCGACAGGGGATTCACAGATACGCAGTATTTT. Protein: CASDRGFTDTQYF.